The TCR beta chain described here comes from a study of blood T cell repertoires in COVID-19. Across the study: Samples of COVID-19 (acute and convalescent) were obtained from the United States, Italy and Spain.

V lost 3 bases and J 6 bases, leaving 11 bases between the germline ends. The CDR3 extends over 14 amino acids. Germline CDR1 is MGHRA and CDR2 is YSYEKL. Study processing details: Reference gene primer amplification in the assay estimated nucleated cell counts. TCRdb's table, derived via immunoSEQ multiplex PCR, lists solely in-frame clones and lacks some. That table gives V, J and clone size, and the DNA gave D and trimming. Of 150,000 to 200,000 clones in the sample, around 67% are singletons; the top ten hold around 3%. The sample taken for sequencing was peripheral blood. This sequence joins TRBV4-1 and TRBJ2-2, with a possible D match to TRBD2 (5 bases). The clonotype was recovered from a woman aged 80 or over with acute or convalescent COVID-19. CDR3 amino acids: CASSHGPGAGELFF. The CDR3 bases are TGCGCCAGCAGCCACGGACCCGGGGCCGGGGAGCTGTTTTTT.